Presented here are 29 T cell receptor beta chains from one specimen sequenced in a study of T cell changes during pregnancy in multiple sclerosis (dated by TCRdb to between 2018 and 2021). Library prep was done by the immunoSEQ multiplex PCR assay. In TCRdb, the immuneACCESS table is reduced to in-frame sequences with V and J assigned. These tables do not hold every clone; where another copy was compared, an unresolved V gene accounts for under half, and the others remain unexplained. The sample table holds tens of thousands of clones, of which about 93% were seen once. Clones ranked in the top ten supply approximately 1.6% of the sample. The sample consisted of peripheral blood, taken after pregnancy. The receptors derive from a female donor in good health, enrolled as a control in a pregnancy study.

The chain recombines TRBV28 with TRBJ2-7; the D is unclear. V was clipped by 4 bases and J by 1 base, with 17 bases between them. This CDR3 spans 16 amino acids. Per germline, CDR1 MDHEN and CDR2 SYDVKM. The CDR3 reads CASSSAMGQKSYEQYF. DNA of the CDR3: TGTGCCAGCAGTTCCGCTATGGGCCAAAAGTCCTACGAGCAGTACTTC.

The rearrangement joins TRBV5-1 to TRBJ1-1; the D is unclear. Trimming left V 3 bases short and J 1 base short, with 10 bases between. Germline V gene data show CDR1 as SGHRS and CDR2 as YFSETQ. CDR3 length equals 14 residues. CDR3: CASSYDTPNTEAFF. Here the CDR3 DNA reads TGCGCCAGCAGCTATGACACCCCGAACACTGAAGCTTTCTTT.

This sequence joins TRBV19 and TRBJ2-2; 10 nucleotides agree with TRBD2. With 5 bases clipped from V and 6 bases from J, the junction kept 15 bases outside the gene matches. Germline CDR1 LNHDA, CDR2 SQIVND (reference sequence). The CDR3 has 18 residues. The CDR3 region is CASSLYAGLATAPGELFF. The DNA of the CDR3 is TGTGCCAGTAGTCTCTACGCGGGACTAGCGACGGCTCCCGGGGAGCTGTTTTTT. Drawing the rest from reference TRBV19 and TRBJ2-2, the complete variable domain is DGGITQSPKYLFRKEGQNVTLSCEQNLNHDAMYWYRQDPGQGLRLIYYSQIVNDFQKGDIAEGYSVSREKKESFPLTVTSAQKNPTAFYLCASSLYAGLATAPGELFFGEGSRLTVL.

The chain employs TRBV2 and TRBJ1-3; weak D call: TRBD1 (5 bases). This CDR3 region has 16 residues. The germline CDR1 and CDR2 sequences are SNHLY and FYNNEI. V lost 3 bases and J lost 0, with 12 bases in between. The CDR3 sequence: CASSESIRDSGNTIYF. CDR3 nucleotide sequence: TGTGCCAGCAGTGAGTCTATCAGGGACTCTGGAAACACCATATATTTT.

The V call is TRBV4-1, the J call TRBJ2-3, with 8 bases matching TRBD2. This CDR3 region has 18 residues. V shed 0 bases, J shed 2 bases, and the junction held 10 bases outside the gene matches. CDR1 is MGHRA, CDR2 YSYEKL, per germline. The CDR3 is CASSQDPGLAGHTDTQYF. The CDR3 DNA reads TGCGCCAGCAGCCAAGACCCGGGGTTAGCGGGACACACAGATACGCAGTATTTT.

J is TRBJ2-6 and V is TRBV7-9, with TRBD1 identical over 7 bases. Germline-derived CDR1 and CDR2 are SEHNR and FQNEAQ (reference sequence). CDR3 length: 17 amino acids. The J segment lost 3 bases and the V segment lost 5 bases, leaving 10 bases of the junction unmatched. In DNA, the CDR3 is TGTGCCAGCAGCCGCCTGAGGGGGCTTAGTGGGGCCAACGTCCTGACTTTC. Translated: CASSRLRGLSGANVLTF.

CDR3 in amino acids: CASSPPGLQLNNEQFF. The CDR3 DNA reads TGTGCCAGCTCACCACCGGGACTCCAACTTAACAATGAGCAGTTCTTC. V gene TRBV18 combines with J gene TRBJ2-1; a possible D gene is TRBD2 (6 bases). Germline V gene data show CDR1 as KGHSH and CDR2 as LQKENI. The CDR3 is made up of 16 amino acids. The V gene lost 0 bases and the J gene lost 5 bases, with 14 bases spanning the gap.

V gene TRBV28 combines with J gene TRBJ1-5; D gene unclear. This CDR3 region has 14 residues. Trimming shortened V by 5 bases and J by 1 base, and 9 bases separated the two germline ends. Germline CDR1 reads MDHEN; CDR2 reads SYDVKM. CDR3 in DNA: TGTGCCAGCAGTGAGCGGCAGAGCAATCAGCCCCAGCATTTT. Its protein product is CASSERQSNQPQHF.

This clone was counted a single time. The rearrangement links TRBV28 to TRBJ1-4, with D perhaps TRBD1 (5 bases). Germline V gene sequence: CDR1 MDHEN, CDR2 SYDVKM. This CDR3 has 14 residues. Trimming shortened V by 4 bases and J by 4 bases, and 10 bases separated the two germline ends. The CDR3 sequence: CASSSGGNNEKLFF. In DNA form, the CDR3 reads TGTGCCAGCAGTTCCGGGGGTAATAATGAAAAACTGTTTTTT.

The chain recombines TRBV27 with TRBJ2-4, with TRBD1 identical over 9 bases. After removal of 8 bases from V and 6 bases from J, the junction contained 8 bases not matched to a gene. CDR1 is MNHEY, CDR2 SMNVEV, per germline (reference sequence). The CDR3 extends over 14 amino acids. The CDR3 sequence: CASRRDRAGNIQYF. The CDR3 nucleotides are TGTGCCAGCCGCCGGGACAGGGCTGGAAACATTCAGTACTTC.

The chain couples TRBV2 to TRBJ2-1, with 7 bases fitting TRBD1. The germline CDR1 and CDR2 sequences are SNHLY and FYNNEI. The CDR3 sequence is 14 residues long. V was clipped by 4 bases and J by 7 bases; unmatched bases: 7. CDR3 in amino acids: CASSAERQGNEQFF. The CDR3, as DNA: TGTGCCAGCAGTGCGGAAAGACAGGGAAATGAGCAGTTCTTC.

CDR3 sequence: CASSAYPGQGAHEQYF. The DNA for the CDR3 is TGTGCCAGCAGCGCCTACCCGGGACAGGGGGCTCACGAGCAGTACTTC. This sequence joins TRBV9 and TRBJ2-7; 12 bases match TRBD1. This CDR3 spans 16 amino acids. The V gene's germline CDR1 is SGDLS and CDR2 YYNGEE. J gave up 5 bases and V 3 bases, and 9 bases lay outside the gene matches.

The V and J genes are TRBV28 and TRBJ2-7, with D perhaps matching TRBD1 (5 bases). The V end was cut by 8 bases, the J end by 3 bases, with 11 bases between. CDR1 is MDHEN, CDR2 SYDVKM, per germline. This CDR3 comprises 12 residues. The chain's CDR3 is CASSDTFYEQYF. As DNA, the CDR3 is TGTGCCAGCTCGGACACCTTCTACGAGCAGTACTTC.

The rearrangement links TRBV19 to TRBJ2-7; 11 bases match TRBD2. The V segment lost 6 bases and the J segment 1 base; nucleotides outside the gene matches: 11. Germline-derived CDR1 and CDR2 are LNHDA and SQIVND (reference sequence). The CDR3 extends over 17 amino acids. The CDR3 loop is CASSSKGLAGGSYEQYF. CDR3 DNA: TGTGCCAGTAGCTCGAAAGGGCTAGCGGGAGGTTCCTACGAGCAGTACTTC.

The chain couples TRBV28 to TRBJ2-7; the D gene is possibly TRBD2 (6 bases). V was trimmed by 7 bases and J by 3 bases, leaving 22 bases between them. CDR3 length: 16 residues. Germline V gives CDR1 MDHEN, CDR2 SYDVKM. CDR3 sequence: CASTAGFPNHYYEQYF. CDR3 DNA sequence: TGTGCCAGCACCGCGGGGTTCCCGAACCACTACTACGAGCAGTACTTC.

This chain links TRBV5-1 with TRBJ2-5, with unresolved D. V dropped 1 base and J dropped 2 bases, with 12 bases sitting between them. The CDR3 extends over 15 amino acids. Germline V gene data show CDR1 as SGHRS and CDR2 as YFSETQ. The CDR3 loop reads CASSLMAGLQETQYF. In DNA form, the CDR3 reads TGCGCCAGCAGCTTGATGGCAGGCCTACAAGAGACCCAGTACTTC.

The chain couples TRBV28 to TRBJ1-2; 11 bases line up with TRBD1. After removal of 10 bases from V and 3 bases from J, the junction contained 7 bases not matched to a gene. The CDR3 has 14 residues. Per the germline V gene, CDR1 is MDHEN and CDR2 is SYDVKM. The CDR3 is CATRTGGMDYGYTF. CDR3 bases: TGTGCCACCAGGACAGGGGGCATGGACTATGGCTACACCTTC.

Details on this clone: The junction departs from germline at one end; a sequencing error may be responsible. The V and J genes are TRBV29-1 and TRBJ2-7; D call uncertain. CDR1 is SQVTM and CDR2 is ANQGSEA in the germline V gene. The CDR3 is 15 residues long. The DNA of the CDR3 is TGCAGCGTTGGGGTATTTAAAATACTTTACTACGAGCGGTACTTC. Its protein product is CSVGVFKILYYERYF.

This sequence joins TRBV6-1 and TRBJ2-1, with TRBD2 matching 8 bases. The trim removed 3 bases at V and 7 bases at J, leaving 11 bases unmatched. Germline CDR1 is MNHNS and CDR2 is SASEGT. This CDR3 has 16 residues. The chain's CDR3 is CASSDPKPGRGNEQFF. CDR3 coding DNA: TGTGCCAGCAGTGACCCAAAGCCCGGGAGGGGAAATGAGCAGTTCTTC.

V gene TRBV27 combines with J gene TRBJ2-1; 7 positions match TRBD1. CDR1 MNHEY and CDR2 SMNVEV come from the germline V gene (reference sequence). The ends lost 2 bases at V and 2 bases at J; junction bases unmatched: 0. The CDR3 runs 14 residues. The CDR3 sequence is CASSLGTAYNEQFF. CDR3 nucleotide sequence: TGTGCCAGCAGTTTAGGGACAGCCTACAATGAGCAGTTCTTC.

The chain links TRBV27 to TRBJ2-1; 10 bases are a match to TRBD2. The germline V gene encodes CDR1 MNHEY and CDR2 SMNVEV (reference sequence). V was pared by 5 bases and J by 8 bases, with 6 bases of the junction left unmatched. The CDR3 covers 14 residues. The CDR3 spells CASSPRTSGDEQFF. The CDR3 DNA reads TGTGCCAGCAGTCCTCGGACTAGCGGCGATGAGCAGTTCTTC.

The chain employs TRBV18 and TRBJ1-5, with 8 bases aligning to TRBD1. This CDR3 has 18 residues. CDR1 is KGHSH, CDR2 LQKENI, per germline. Trimming at V came to 3 bases and at J to 0 bases, leaving 10 bases not matched to a gene. This chain's CDR3 is CASSPNIGTGYSNQPQHF. The CDR3 nucleotides are TGTGCCAGCTCACCTAATATCGGGACAGGCTATAGCAATCAGCCCCAGCATTTT.

V gene TRBV6-1 combines with J gene TRBJ2-2; D uncertain. V dropped 6 bases and J dropped 1 base, with 6 bases sitting between them. The CDR3 runs to 13 residues. Looked up from germline, CDR1 is MNHNS and CDR2 is SASEGT. CDR3 DNA: TGTGCCAGCAGCCCAGTGAACACCGGGGAGCTGTTTTTT. Amino acid sequence: CASSPVNTGELFF.

CDR3 sequence (DNA): TGTGCCAGCAGCTTGGCGGGGGGGACAGGGAGCAATGAGCAGTTCTTC. It specifies CASSLAGGTGSNEQFF. The gene calls are TRBV5-5 and TRBJ2-1; D perhaps matches TRBD1 (9 bases). Trimming removed 0 bases from V and 6 bases from J, with 16 bases in between. Germline V gives CDR1 SGHKS, CDR2 YYEKEE (reference sequence). CDR3 length equals 16 residues.

The V call is TRBV4-2, the J call TRBJ2-6; no clear D gene. The CDR3 totals 15 residues. Germline V lookup: CDR1 LGHNA, CDR2 YNFKEQ. Trimming removed 0 bases at V and 3 bases at J, with 6 bases between. Here the CDR3 DNA reads TGTGCCAGCAGCCAAGATGCGGATGGGGCCAACGTCCTGACTTTC. This encodes CASSQDADGANVLTF.

The V and J genes are TRBV29-1 and TRBJ2-1; maybe TRBD2 (6 bases). The CDR3 runs 10 residues. Trimming stripped 7 bases from V and 9 bases from J, with 10 bases between. Germline assignment: CDR1 SQVTM and CDR2 ANQGSEA. The DNA of the CDR3 is TGCAGCGCCGGAGGGACTGAGCAGTTCTTC. This encodes CSAGGTEQFF.

The chain combines TRBV11-3 with TRBJ1-4; D is undetermined. Trimming pared 0 bases from V and 0 bases from J, leaving 11 bases between. Germline CDR1 is SGHNT and CDR2 is YENEEA. This CDR3 has 17 amino acids. The CDR3 region has the DNA TGTGCCAGCAGCTTAGACAGTTACCTCGCAACTAATGAAAAACTGTTTTTT. This encodes CASSLDSYLATNEKLFF. The variable domain in full, with the rest retrieved from reference TRBV11-3 and TRBJ1-4, is EAGVVQSPRYKIIEKKQPVAFWCNPISGHNTLYWYLQNLGQGPELLIRYENEEAVDDSQLPKDRFSAERLKGVDSTLKIQPAELGDSAVYLCASSLDSYLATNEKLFFGSGTQLSVL.

This chain uses TRBV19 with TRBJ2-2; 7 nucleotides line up with TRBD2. With V trimmed by 2 bases and J by 4 bases, 10 bases remained unmatched. This CDR3 spans 17 amino acids. The germline V gene has CDR1 LNHDA and CDR2 SQIVND (reference sequence). DNA of the CDR3: TGTGCCAGTAGTATAAAGGGCGGGAGAGGTACCACCGGGGAGCTGTTTTTT. This encodes CASSIKGGRGTTGELFF.

The chain links TRBV13 to TRBJ2-3; 9 bases fit TRBD1. CDR3 length: 16 residues. Germline assignment: CDR1 PRHDT and CDR2 FYEKMQ (reference sequence). Germline trimming cut 5 bases from V and 2 bases from J; bases unmatched to any gene: 8. The CDR3 sequence is CASSPRGQGPTDTQYF. CDR3 nucleotide sequence: TGTGCCAGCAGCCCCCGGGGACAGGGCCCCACAGATACGCAGTATTTT.